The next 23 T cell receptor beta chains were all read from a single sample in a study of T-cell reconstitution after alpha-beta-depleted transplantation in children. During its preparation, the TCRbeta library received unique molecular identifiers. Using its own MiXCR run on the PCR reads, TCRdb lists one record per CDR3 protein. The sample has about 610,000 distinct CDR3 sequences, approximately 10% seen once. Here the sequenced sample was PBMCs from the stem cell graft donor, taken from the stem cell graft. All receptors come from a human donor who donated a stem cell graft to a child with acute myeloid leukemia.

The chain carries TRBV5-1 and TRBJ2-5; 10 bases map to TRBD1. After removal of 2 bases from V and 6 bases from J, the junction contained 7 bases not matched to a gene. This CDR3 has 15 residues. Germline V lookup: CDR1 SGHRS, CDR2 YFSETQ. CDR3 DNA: TGCGCCAGCAGCTTTCTCCGGGACAGGGGACAGACCCAGTACTTC. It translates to CASSFLRDRGQTQYF.

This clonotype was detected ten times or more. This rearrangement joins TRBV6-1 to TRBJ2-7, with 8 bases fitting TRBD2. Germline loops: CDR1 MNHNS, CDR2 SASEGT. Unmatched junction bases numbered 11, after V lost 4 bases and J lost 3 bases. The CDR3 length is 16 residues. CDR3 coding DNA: TGTGCCAGCAGTGCCCTCTCTAGCGGGCTGTTCTACGAGCAGTACTTC. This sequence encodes CASSALSSGLFYEQYF.

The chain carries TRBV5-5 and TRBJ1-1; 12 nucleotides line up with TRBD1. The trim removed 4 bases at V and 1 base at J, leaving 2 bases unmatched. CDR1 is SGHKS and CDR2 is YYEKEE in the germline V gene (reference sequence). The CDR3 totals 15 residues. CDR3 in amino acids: CASSRGQGANTEAFF. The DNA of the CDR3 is TGTGCCAGCAGCCGGGGACAGGGGGCGAACACTGAAGCTTTCTTT. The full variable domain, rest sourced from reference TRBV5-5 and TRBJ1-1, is DAGVTQSPTHLIKTRGQQVTLRCSPISGHKSVSWYQQVLGQGPQFIFQYYEKEERGRGNFPDRFSARQFPNYSSELNVNALLLGDSALYLCASSRGQGANTEAFFGQGTRLTVV.

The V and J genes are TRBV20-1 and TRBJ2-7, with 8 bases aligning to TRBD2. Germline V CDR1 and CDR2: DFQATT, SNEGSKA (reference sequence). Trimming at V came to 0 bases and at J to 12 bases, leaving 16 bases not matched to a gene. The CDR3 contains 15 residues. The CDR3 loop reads CSARDYWREDPEWYF. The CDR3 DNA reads TGCAGTGCTAGAGATTATTGGCGGGAGGACCCGGAATGGTACTTC.

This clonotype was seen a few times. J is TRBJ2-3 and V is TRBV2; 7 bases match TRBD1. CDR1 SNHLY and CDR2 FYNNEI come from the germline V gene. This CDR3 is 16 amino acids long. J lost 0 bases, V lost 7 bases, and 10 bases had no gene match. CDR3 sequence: CASNMRTGGSTDTQYF. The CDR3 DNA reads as TGTGCCAGCAATATGAGGACAGGTGGGAGCACAGATACGCAGTATTTT.

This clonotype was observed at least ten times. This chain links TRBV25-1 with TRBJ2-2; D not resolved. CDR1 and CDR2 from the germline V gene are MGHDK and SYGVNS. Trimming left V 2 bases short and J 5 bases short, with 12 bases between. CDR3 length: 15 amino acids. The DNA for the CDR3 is TGTGCCAGCAGTGAAAGACTCGACCGGACCGGGGAGCTGTTTTTT. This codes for CASSERLDRTGELFF.

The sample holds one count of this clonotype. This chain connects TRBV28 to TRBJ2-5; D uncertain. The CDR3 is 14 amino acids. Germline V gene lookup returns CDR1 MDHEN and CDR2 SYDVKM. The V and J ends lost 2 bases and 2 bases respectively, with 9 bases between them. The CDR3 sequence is CASSLPALQETQYF. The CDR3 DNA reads TGTGCCAGCAGTTTACCGGCATTACAAGAGACCCAGTACTTC.

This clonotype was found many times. Here the CDR3 reads CASSRNNEQFF. For the CDR3, the DNA is TGTGCCAGCAGCCGTAACAATGAGCAGTTCTTC. V is TRBV5-4 and J is TRBJ2-1; D unresolved. V gave up 4 bases and J gave up 5 bases, with 4 bases separating them. Germline CDR1 is SGHNT and CDR2 is YYREEE (reference sequence). The CDR3 is 11 residues long.

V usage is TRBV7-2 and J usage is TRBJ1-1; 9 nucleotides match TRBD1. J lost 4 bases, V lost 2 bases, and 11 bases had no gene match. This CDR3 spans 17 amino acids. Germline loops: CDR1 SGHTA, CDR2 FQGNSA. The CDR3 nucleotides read TGTGCCAGCAGCTTACCCTCCGACAGGGGGAGGTCCACTGAAGCTTTCTTT. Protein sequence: CASSLPSDRGRSTEAFF.

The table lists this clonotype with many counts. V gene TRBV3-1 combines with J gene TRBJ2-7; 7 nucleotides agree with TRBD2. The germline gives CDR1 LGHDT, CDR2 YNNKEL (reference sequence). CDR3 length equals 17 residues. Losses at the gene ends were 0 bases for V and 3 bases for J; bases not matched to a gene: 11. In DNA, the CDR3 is TGTGCCAGCAGCCAAGAAGTCGTAGTAGCGGGCCTCTACGAGCAGTACTTC. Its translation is CASSQEVVVAGLYEQYF.

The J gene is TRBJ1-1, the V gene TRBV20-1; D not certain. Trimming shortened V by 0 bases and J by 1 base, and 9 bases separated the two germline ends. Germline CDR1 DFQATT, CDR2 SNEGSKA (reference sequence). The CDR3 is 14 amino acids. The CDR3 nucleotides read TGCAGTGCTAGAGAATTTAGGGCGAACACTGAAGCTTTCTTT. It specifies CSAREFRANTEAFF.

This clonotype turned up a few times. The DNA for the CDR3 is TGTGCCAGCAGCAATTCGGGACAGGGGGCGGTCGGGGAGCTGTTTTTT. It is translated as CASSNSGQGAVGELFF. The V call is TRBV5-6, the J call TRBJ2-2; 12 bases map to TRBD1. J was trimmed by 7 bases and V by 4 bases; bases with no gene match: 8. From germline, CDR1 is SGHDT and CDR2 YYEEEE. CDR3 size: 16 residues.

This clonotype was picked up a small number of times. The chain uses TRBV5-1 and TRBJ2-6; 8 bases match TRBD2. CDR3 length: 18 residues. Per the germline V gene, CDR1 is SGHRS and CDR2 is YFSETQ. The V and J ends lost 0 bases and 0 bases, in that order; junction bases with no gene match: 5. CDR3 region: CASSLALAGSSGANVLTF. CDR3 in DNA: TGCGCCAGCAGCTTGGCGCTAGCGGGTAGCTCTGGGGCCAACGTCCTGACTTTC.

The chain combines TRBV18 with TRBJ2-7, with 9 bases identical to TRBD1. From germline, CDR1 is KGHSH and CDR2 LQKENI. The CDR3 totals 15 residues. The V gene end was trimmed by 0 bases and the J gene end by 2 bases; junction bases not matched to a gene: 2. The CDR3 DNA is TGTGCCAGCTCACCACCGGGACAGGGTACCTACGAGCAGTACTTC. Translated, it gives CASSPPGQGTYEQYF. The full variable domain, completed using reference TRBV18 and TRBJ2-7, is NAGVMQNPRHLVRRRGQEARLRCSPMKGHSHVYWYRQLPEEGLKFMVYLQKENIIDESGMPKERFSAEFPKEGPSILRIQQVVRGDSAAYFCASSPPGQGTYEQYFGPGTRLTVT.

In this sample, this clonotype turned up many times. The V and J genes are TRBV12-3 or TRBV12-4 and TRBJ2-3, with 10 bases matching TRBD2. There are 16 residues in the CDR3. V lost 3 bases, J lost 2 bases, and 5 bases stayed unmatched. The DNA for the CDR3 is TGTGCCAGCAGTTTGGCTAGCGGGAGATACACAGATACGCAGTATTTT. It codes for CASSLASGRYTDTQYF.

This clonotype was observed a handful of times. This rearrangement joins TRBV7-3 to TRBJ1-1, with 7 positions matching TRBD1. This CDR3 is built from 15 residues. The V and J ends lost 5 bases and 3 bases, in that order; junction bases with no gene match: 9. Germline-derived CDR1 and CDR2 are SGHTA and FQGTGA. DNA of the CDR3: TGTGCCAGCAGCCTACAGACAGGGAAAGACACTGAAGCTTTCTTT. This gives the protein CASSLQTGKDTEAFF.

This CDR3 is CASRDRRNMNTEAFF. Here the CDR3 DNA reads TGTGCCAGCAGGGACAGGCGCAATATGAACACTGAAGCTTTCTTT. The chain links TRBV12-3 or TRBV12-4 to TRBJ1-1, with TRBD1 matching 7 bases. The CDR3 has 15 residues. J gave up 0 bases and V 6 bases, and 7 bases lay outside the gene matches.

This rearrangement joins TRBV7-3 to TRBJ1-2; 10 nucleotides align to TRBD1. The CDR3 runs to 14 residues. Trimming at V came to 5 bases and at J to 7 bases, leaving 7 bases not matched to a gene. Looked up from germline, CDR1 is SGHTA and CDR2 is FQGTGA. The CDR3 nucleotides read TGTGCCAGCAGCCCGGGGACAGGGGCAACTGGCTACACCTTC. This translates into CASSPGTGATGYTF.

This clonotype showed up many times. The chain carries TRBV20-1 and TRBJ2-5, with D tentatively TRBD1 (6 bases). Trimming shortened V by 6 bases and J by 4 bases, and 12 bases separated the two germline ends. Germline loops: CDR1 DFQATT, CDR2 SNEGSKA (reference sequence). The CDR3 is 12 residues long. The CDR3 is CSARRGLETQYF. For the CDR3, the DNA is TGCAGTGCCAGAAGGGGGTTAGAGACCCAGTACTTC.

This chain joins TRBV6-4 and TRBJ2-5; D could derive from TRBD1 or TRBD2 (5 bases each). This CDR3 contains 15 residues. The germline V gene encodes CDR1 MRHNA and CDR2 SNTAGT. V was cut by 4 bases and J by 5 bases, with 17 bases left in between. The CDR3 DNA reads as TGTGCCAGCAGTGCGAATACGGGGAAGGGGGAGACCCAGTACTTC. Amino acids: CASSANTGKGETQYF.

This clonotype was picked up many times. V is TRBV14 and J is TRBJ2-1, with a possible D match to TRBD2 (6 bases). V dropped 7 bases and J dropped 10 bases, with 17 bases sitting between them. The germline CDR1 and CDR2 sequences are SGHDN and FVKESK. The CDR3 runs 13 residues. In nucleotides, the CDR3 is TGTGCCAGCACTCCGGACTACTACAGGGAGCAGTTCTTC. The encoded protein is CASTPDYYREQFF.

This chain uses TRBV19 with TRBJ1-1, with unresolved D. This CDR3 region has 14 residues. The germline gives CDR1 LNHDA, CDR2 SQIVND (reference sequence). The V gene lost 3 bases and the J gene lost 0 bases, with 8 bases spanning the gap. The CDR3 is CASSISGLNTEAFF. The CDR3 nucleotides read TGTGCCAGTAGTATTTCGGGGTTGAACACTGAAGCTTTCTTT.

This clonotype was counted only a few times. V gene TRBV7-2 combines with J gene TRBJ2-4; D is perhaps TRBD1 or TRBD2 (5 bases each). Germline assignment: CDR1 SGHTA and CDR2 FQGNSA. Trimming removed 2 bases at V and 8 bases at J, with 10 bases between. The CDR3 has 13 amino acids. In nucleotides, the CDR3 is TGTGCCAGCAGCTTACAGGGAGCGGACATTCAGTACTTC. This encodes CASSLQGADIQYF.